The clone carrying this T cell receptor (beta chain) came up many times. Its antigen remains unknown. From germline, CDR1 is SQVTM and CDR2 ANQGSEA. Trimming took 6 bases from V and 5 from J, leaving 17 bases between them. The CDR3 runs 13 residues. The data were obtained in a study of T cells in Graves' hyperthyroidism and ophthalmopathy. Study-level points and caveats: A 13 V-J model separated ophthalmopathy from stable hyperthyroidism. The model made its ophthalmopathy prediction, and onset followed a median around six months later.

Amplified regions were TCR beta CDR3 sequences from RNA transcripts. A set of HTBI primers served as the primers for a first-round RT-PCR of the TCR CDR3. TCRdb reanalysed the multiplex PCR reads using MiXCR and keeps one entry per CDR3 protein. The sample lists about 680,000 distinct CDR3 sequences; around a third were seen once. This chain connects TRBV29-1 to TRBJ2-7; a possible D gene is TRBD2 (5 bases). Sequenced sample: blood. The clonotype was recovered from a woman between 40 and 55 years old with Graves' hyperthyroidism. The CDR3 sequence: CSVGSTGKDEQYF. In DNA, the CDR3 is TGCAGCGTGGGCTCGACGGGGAAAGACGAGCAGTACTTC.